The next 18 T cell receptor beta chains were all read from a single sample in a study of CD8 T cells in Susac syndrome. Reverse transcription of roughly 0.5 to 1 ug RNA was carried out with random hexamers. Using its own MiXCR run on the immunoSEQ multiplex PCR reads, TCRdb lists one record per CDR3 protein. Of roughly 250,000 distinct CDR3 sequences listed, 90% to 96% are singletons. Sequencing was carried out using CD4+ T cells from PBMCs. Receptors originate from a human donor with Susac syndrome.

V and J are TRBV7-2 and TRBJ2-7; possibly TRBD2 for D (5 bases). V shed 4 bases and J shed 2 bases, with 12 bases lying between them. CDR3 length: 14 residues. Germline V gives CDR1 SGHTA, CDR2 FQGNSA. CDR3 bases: TGTGCCAGCAGCTCAAGCGGTATCCCCTACGAGCAGTACTTC. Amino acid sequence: CASSSSGIPYEQYF. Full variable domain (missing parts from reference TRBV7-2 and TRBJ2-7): GAGVSQSPSNKVTEKGKDVELRCDPISGHTALYWYRQSLGQGLEFLIYFQGNSAPDKSGLPSDRFSAERTGGSVSTLTIQRTQQEDSAVYLCASSSSGIPYEQYFGPGTRLTVT.

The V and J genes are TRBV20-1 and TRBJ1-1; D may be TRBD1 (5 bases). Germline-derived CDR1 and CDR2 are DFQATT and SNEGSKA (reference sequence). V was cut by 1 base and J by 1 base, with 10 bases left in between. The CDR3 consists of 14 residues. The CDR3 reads CSARVRGANTEAFF. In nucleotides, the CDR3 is TGCAGTGCTAGAGTGAGAGGGGCGAACACTGAAGCTTTCTTT.

The CDR3 here is CASSHDRVGYGYTF. CDR3 DNA sequence: TGCGCCAGCAGCCACGACAGAGTGGGGTATGGCTACACCTTC. The chain employs TRBV5-1 and TRBJ1-2, with a weak D call TRBD1 (5 bases). With 4 bases removed from V and 5 bases from J, the gap between germline ends came to 15 bases. The length of the CDR3 is 14 residues. Germline assignment: CDR1 SGHRS and CDR2 YFSETQ.

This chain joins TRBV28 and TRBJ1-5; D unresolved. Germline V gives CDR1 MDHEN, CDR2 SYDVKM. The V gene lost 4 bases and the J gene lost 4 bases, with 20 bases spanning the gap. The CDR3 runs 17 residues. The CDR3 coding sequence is TGTGCCAGCAGTTCTACCTCCCTAAGACTAAGAAATCAGCCCCAGCATTTT. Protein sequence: CASSSTSLRLRNQPQHF. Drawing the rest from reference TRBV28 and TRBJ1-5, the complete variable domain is DVKVTQSSRYLVKRTGEKVFLECVQDMDHENMFWYRQDPGLGLRLIYFSYDVKMKEKGDIPEGYSVSREKKERFSLILESASTNQTSMYLCASSSTSLRLRNQPQHFGDGTRLSIL.

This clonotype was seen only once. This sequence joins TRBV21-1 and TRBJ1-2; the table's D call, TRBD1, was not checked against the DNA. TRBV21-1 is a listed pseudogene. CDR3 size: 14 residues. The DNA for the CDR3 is TGTGCCAGCAGTACCCACCCCTTTAACTATGGCTACACCTTC. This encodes CASSTHPFNYGYTF.

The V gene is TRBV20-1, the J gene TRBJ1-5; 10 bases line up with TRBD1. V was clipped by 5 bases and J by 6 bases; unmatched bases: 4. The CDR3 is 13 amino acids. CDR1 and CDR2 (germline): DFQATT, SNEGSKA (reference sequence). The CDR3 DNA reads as TGCAGTGCTCCCGGACAGGGGGTTCAGCCCCAGCATTTT. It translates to CSAPGQGVQPQHF.

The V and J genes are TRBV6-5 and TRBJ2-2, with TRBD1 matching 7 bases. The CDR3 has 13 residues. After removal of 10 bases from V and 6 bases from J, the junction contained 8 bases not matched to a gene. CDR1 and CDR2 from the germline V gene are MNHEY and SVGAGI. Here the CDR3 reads CATKQGFAGELFF. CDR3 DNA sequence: TGTGCCACCAAACAGGGGTTTGCCGGGGAGCTGTTTTTT.

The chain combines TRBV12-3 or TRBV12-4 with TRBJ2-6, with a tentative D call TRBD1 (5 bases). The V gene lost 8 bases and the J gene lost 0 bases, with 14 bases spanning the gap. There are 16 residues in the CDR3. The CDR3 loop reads CASAQDTNSGANVLTF. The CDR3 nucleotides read TGTGCCAGCGCCCAGGACACAAACTCTGGGGCCAACGTCCTGACTTTC.

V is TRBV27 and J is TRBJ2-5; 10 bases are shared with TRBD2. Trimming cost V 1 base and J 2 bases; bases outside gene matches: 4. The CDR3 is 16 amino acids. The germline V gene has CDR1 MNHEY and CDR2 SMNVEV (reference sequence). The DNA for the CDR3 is TGTGCCAGCAGTTTATTGGGACTAGCGCTTCAAGAGACCCAGTACTTC. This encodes CASSLLGLALQETQYF.

The CDR3 DNA reads TGCAGCGTTGAGCCCAGTGGATCGTCCTACGAGCAGTACTTC. It translates to CSVEPSGSSYEQYF. The rearrangement joins TRBV29-1 to TRBJ2-7; D is undetermined. The CDR3 runs to 14 residues. CDR1 and CDR2 (germline): SQVTM, ANQGSEA. V was cut by 3 bases and J by 1 base, with 13 bases left in between.

CDR3 coding DNA: TGCAGTGCCCTACCCTTACCTTACGAGCAGTACTTC. Translating it yields CSALPLPYEQYF. V and J are TRBV20-1 and TRBJ2-7; D remains unclear. In germline, CDR1 is DFQATT, CDR2 SNEGSKA (reference sequence). Deletions cut 6 bases from V and 4 bases from J, with 13 bases between. This CDR3 contains 12 residues.

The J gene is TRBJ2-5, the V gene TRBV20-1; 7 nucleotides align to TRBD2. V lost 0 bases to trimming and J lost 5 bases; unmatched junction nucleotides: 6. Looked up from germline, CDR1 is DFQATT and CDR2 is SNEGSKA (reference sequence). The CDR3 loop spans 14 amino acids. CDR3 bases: TGCAGTGCTAGAGATTTGGGAGGGCACGAGACCCAGTACTTC. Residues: CSARDLGGHETQYF.

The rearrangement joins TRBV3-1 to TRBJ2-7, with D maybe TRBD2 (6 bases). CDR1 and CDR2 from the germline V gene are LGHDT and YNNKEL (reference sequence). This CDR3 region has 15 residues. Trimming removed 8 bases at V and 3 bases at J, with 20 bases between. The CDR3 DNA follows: TGTGCCAGCGCCGCGGGCTCCATGGGGGGCTACGAGCAGTACTTC. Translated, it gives CASAAGSMGGYEQYF.

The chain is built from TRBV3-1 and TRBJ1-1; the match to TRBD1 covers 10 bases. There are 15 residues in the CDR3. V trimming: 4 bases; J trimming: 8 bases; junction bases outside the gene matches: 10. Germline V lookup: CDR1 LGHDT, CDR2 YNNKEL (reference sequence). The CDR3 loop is CASSLGTGALTEAFF. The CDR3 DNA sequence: TGTGCCAGCAGCCTCGGGACAGGGGCCTTAACAGAAGCTTTCTTT.

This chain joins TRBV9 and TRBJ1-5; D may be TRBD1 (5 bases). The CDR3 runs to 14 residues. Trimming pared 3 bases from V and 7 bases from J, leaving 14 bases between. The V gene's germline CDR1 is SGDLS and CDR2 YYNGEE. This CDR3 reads CASSAVGAQQPQHF. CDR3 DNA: TGTGCCAGCAGCGCCGTTGGGGCCCAACAGCCCCAGCATTTT.

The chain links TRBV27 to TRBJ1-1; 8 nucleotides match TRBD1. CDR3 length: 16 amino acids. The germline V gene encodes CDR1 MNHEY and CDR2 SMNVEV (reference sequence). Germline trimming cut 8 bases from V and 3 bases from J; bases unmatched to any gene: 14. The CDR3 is CASPEPYQGADTEAFF. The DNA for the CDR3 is TGTGCCAGCCCAGAACCATATCAGGGGGCTGACACTGAAGCTTTCTTT.

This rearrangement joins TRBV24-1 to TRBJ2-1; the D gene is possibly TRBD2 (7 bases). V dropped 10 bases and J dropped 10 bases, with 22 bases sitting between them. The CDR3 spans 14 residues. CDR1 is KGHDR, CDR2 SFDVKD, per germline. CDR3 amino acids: CATGGPGPLGEQFF. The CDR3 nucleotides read TGTGCCACGGGGGGGCCAGGGCCCCTTGGGGAGCAGTTCTTC.

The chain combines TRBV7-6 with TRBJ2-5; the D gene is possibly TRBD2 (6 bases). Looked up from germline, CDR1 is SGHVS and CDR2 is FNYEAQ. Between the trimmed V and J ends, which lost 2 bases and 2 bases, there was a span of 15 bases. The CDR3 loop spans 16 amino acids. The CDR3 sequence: CASSLRPAGLQETQYF. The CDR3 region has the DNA TGTGCCAGCAGCTTACGCCCTGCGGGGCTGCAAGAGACCCAGTACTTC.